This T cell receptor beta chain was sequenced in a study of naive and memory T cell subsets. Study-level findings and limits: Tuberculin site TCR excess was interpreted as type IV hypersensitivity infiltration.

This clonotype was found a few times. Its target is not known. Trimming took off 3 bases at V and 6 bases at J, with 9 bases between the two ends. The CDR3 extends over 13 amino acids. Ligated cDNA underwent four rounds of PCR with nested alpha and beta constant region primers and SP2. For blood and skin samples, reverse transcription used TCR alpha and beta constant primers. TCRdb re-called the UMI-ligation and nested PCR reads through MiXCR, storing one row per CDR3 protein. The data contain tens of thousands of distinct CDR3 sequences, approximately 9.9% of them seen just once; the ten biggest clones take up 3.9%. Regarding treatment: skin biopsy from PPD injection site in Mantoux-positive individual. A UMI-containing oligonucleotide was joined by 3' ligation to the TCR cDNA template.

The clonotype comes from an adult in good health. This chain joins TRBV12-3 or TRBV12-4 and TRBJ1-5; a possible D gene is TRBD1 (5 bases). This material consisted of skin, taken from a tuberculin skin test site. The DNA of the CDR3 is TGTGCCAGCAGTTTGCCAGGGAGTCAGCCCCAGCATTTT. As protein: CASSLPGSQPQHF.